This T cell receptor (beta chain) was obtained from a study of OX40 agonist ivuxolimab in advanced cancers. Background on the study: At 0.01 to 10 mg/kg, ivuxolimab was administered intravenously to patients every 2 weeks. Cohort: 82.7% men, mean age 60, aged about 20 to 85. Findings of the study overall: In a subset of nonresponders, normalized T-cell clonal expansion was also low.

This table comes from immunoSEQ multiplex PCR, and its TCRdb copy is limited to in-frame clones, with some not included. The data contain about 80,000 clones, around 90% of them seen just once; the ten biggest clones take up approximately 0.43%. Systemic immunosuppression or autoimmune disease history was grounds to exclude patients. A note on this clone: No antigen is known for it.

This receptor was taken from an adult with an advanced solid tumor such as melanoma, head and neck, liver or kidney cancer. Sequenced here: CD4+ or CD8+ T cells sorted from blood, sampled in a trial of the OX40 agonist ivuxolimab.

CDR3 amino acids: CAIHGTRNTEAFF. The CDR3 DNA sequence: TGTGCCATCCATGGGACTCGGAACACTGAAGCTTTCTTT. The rearrangement links TRBV28 to TRBJ1-1, with D tentatively TRBD1 (5 bases). CDR1 and CDR2 (germline): MDHEN, SYDVKM. Trimming cost V 10 bases and J 1 base, with 13 bases left between them. The CDR3 covers 13 residues.